Presented here are 18 T cell receptor beta chains from one specimen sequenced in a study of T cell responses to AZD1222 COVID-19 vaccine. Produced via immunoSEQ multiplex PCR; TCRdb's table is partial and in-frame only. This sample has some 280,000 clones, with 90% to 95% found just once. The specimen was peripheral blood, collected 28 days after the second AZD1222 dose. Source of these receptors: an adult who received the AZD1222 COVID-19 vaccine.

V is TRBV27 and J is TRBJ2-3, with D tentatively TRBD2 (6 bases). The CDR3 has 16 amino acids. With 8 bases removed from V and 0 bases from J, the gap between germline ends came to 18 bases. CDR1 is MNHEY, CDR2 SMNVEV, per germline (reference sequence). CDR3 protein: CASRRHSGPSTDTQYF. In DNA form, the CDR3 reads TGTGCCAGCCGTCGTCATAGCGGACCTAGCACAGATACGCAGTATTTT.

The rearrangement joins TRBV19 to TRBJ2-2, with D possibly being TRBD1 or TRBD2 (6 bases each). In germline, CDR1 is LNHDA, CDR2 SQIVND (reference sequence). This CDR3 is built from 16 residues. The V and J ends lost 7 bases and 3 bases respectively, with 18 bases between them. The CDR3 here is CASTPLGGLYTGELFF. The CDR3 region has the DNA TGTGCCAGTACCCCCCTCGGGGGCCTTTACACCGGGGAGCTGTTTTTT. Complete variable domain (other parts from reference TRBV19 and TRBJ2-2): DGGITQSPKYLFRKEGQNVTLSCEQNLNHDAMYWYRQDPGQGLRLIYYSQIVNDFQKGDIAEGYSVSREKKESFPLTVTSAQKNPTAFYLCASTPLGGLYTGELFFGEGSRLTVL.

This clone was observed a single time. The junction shows a germline mismatch at one end, possibly a read error. This chain joins TRBV7-7 and TRBJ2-2; unclear D gene. This CDR3 is built from 13 residues. The V gene's germline CDR1 is SSHAT and CDR2 FNYEAQ (reference sequence). The CDR3 DNA is TGTGCTAGCAGCTTCGGTCGCACCGGGGAGCTGTTTTTT. It specifies CASSFGRTGELFF.

The chain recombines TRBV7-9 with TRBJ1-4; 8 bases agree with TRBD1. Germline values: CDR1 SEHNR, CDR2 FQNEAQ (reference sequence). Trimming at V came to 3 bases and at J to 8 bases, leaving 8 bases not matched to a gene. CDR3 length: 15 residues. The CDR3: CASSFGQGSFEKLFF. The CDR3 DNA reads TGTGCCAGCAGCTTTGGACAGGGTTCCTTCGAAAAACTGTTTTTT.

The chain has TRBV9 and TRBJ2-2, with D possibly TRBD2 on 6 matching bases. The ends were cut back, 1 base at V and 7 bases at J, with 11 bases in the middle. Germline loops: CDR1 SGDLS, CDR2 YYNGEE. The CDR3 sequence is 14 residues long. CDR3 DNA: TGTGCCAGCAGCGTAAGGAGGGAAGGCGGGGAGCTGTTTTTT. It codes for CASSVRREGGELFF.

V is TRBV18 and J is TRBJ1-4, with D unresolved. CDR1 is KGHSH and CDR2 is LQKENI in the germline V gene. V was cut by 3 bases and J by 8 bases, with 10 bases left in between. This CDR3 has 13 amino acids. The CDR3 reads CASSPSLGEKLFF. The CDR3 DNA reads as TGTGCCAGCTCACCTAGCTTGGGGGAAAAACTGTTTTTT.

The CDR3 nucleotides read TGTGCCAGCTCTCACTATAACACCGGGGAGCTGTTTTTT. It encodes CASSHYNTGELFF. V gene TRBV12-3 or TRBV12-4 combines with J gene TRBJ2-2; D unresolved. Trimming cost V 8 bases and J 2 bases, with 9 bases left between them. The CDR3 contains 13 residues.

The chain uses TRBV28 and TRBJ1-4, with D uncertain. This CDR3 is built from 12 residues. Trimming left V 6 bases short and J 4 bases short, with 6 bases between. Germline V gives CDR1 MDHEN, CDR2 SYDVKM. The CDR3 loop is CASRRFNEKLFF. The CDR3 coding sequence is TGTGCCAGCAGGCGTTTTAATGAAAAACTGTTTTTT.

V usage is TRBV5-1 and J usage is TRBJ2-2, with TRBD2 identical over 12 bases. V shed 3 bases and J 7 bases; nucleotides not matched to a gene: 4. The CDR3 has 15 residues. CDR1 is SGHRS, CDR2 YFSETQ, per germline. CDR3 loop: CASSSPGLAGGELFF. The CDR3 nucleotides are TGCGCCAGCAGCTCTCCGGGACTAGCGGGCGGGGAGCTGTTTTTT.

This clone was recorded once. This chain joins TRBV28 and TRBJ2-7; D could derive from TRBD1 or TRBD2 (5 bases each). This CDR3 is built from 13 residues. Germline CDR1 reads MDHEN; CDR2 reads SYDVKM. Trimming took 5 bases from V and 5 from J, leaving 13 bases between them. CDR3 sequence: CASSLRGPDEQYF. CDR3 bases: TGTGCCAGCAGTCTTCGGGGACCGGACGAGCAGTACTTC.

The rearrangement links TRBV11-2 to TRBJ2-2; 14 nucleotides align to TRBD2. The V segment lost 6 bases and the J segment 5 bases; nucleotides outside the gene matches: 5. The CDR3 has 16 residues. The germline CDR1 and CDR2 sequences are SGHAT and FQNNGV. CDR3 sequence reads: CASRTSGGARTGELFF. Here the CDR3 DNA reads TGTGCCAGCAGGACTAGCGGGGGGGCGCGGACCGGGGAGCTGTTTTTT.

This clone was seen just once. The chain is built from TRBV5-1 and TRBJ2-5; no reliable D call. V lost 0 bases and J lost 2, with 8 bases in between. Germline CDR1 SGHRS, CDR2 YFSETQ. The CDR3 covers 14 residues. In DNA form, the CDR3 reads TGCGCCAGCAGCTTGGGTAGCAGTCAAGAGACCCAGTACTTC. Amino acid sequence: CASSLGSSQETQYF.

V is TRBV24-1 and J is TRBJ1-4; D is perhaps TRBD1 (6 bases). Trimming took 10 bases from V and 5 from J, leaving 16 bases between them. The CDR3 sequence is 14 residues long. The germline V gene has CDR1 KGHDR and CDR2 SFDVKD. As DNA, the CDR3 is TGTGCCACGTCGGCGGGGGGGGCGAATGAAAAACTGTTTTTT. Translating it yields CATSAGGANEKLFF.

The J gene is TRBJ2-3, the V gene TRBV2; D is perhaps TRBD2 (6 bases). The CDR3 spans 14 residues. V lost 7 bases, J lost 0 bases, and 11 bases lay in between. Germline loops: CDR1 SNHLY, CDR2 FYNNEI. CDR3 loop: CASKADYSTDTQYF. The CDR3 DNA reads as TGTGCCAGCAAGGCGGACTATAGCACAGATACGCAGTATTTT.

The chain couples TRBV3-1 (or the pseudogene TRBV3-2) to TRBJ1-2; D might be TRBD1 (5 bases). From germline, CDR1 is LGHDT and CDR2 YNNKEL (reference sequence). The CDR3 has 14 residues. The V end lost 3 bases, the J end lost 3 bases, and 11 bases lay between the germline ends. CDR3 protein: CASSHRGGDYGYTF. CDR3 nucleotides: TGTGCCAGCAGCCACCGGGGGGGTGACTATGGCTACACCTTC.

This chain links TRBV10-2 with TRBJ2-7; TRBD1 matches at 11 bases. V lost 8 bases and J lost 0; bases outside the gene matches: 12. The CDR3 is 17 amino acids. From germline, CDR1 is WSHSY and CDR2 SAAADI. The CDR3 DNA is TGCGCCAGCGCCAGCTGGACAGGGGGCCAGCCCTCCTACGAGCAGTACTTC. This sequence encodes CASASWTGGQPSYEQYF.

V and J are TRBV2 and TRBJ2-4, with a possible D match to TRBD2 (6 bases). V was pared by 5 bases and J by 0 bases, with 20 bases between. The CDR3 length is 18 residues. Per the germline V gene, CDR1 is SNHLY and CDR2 is FYNNEI. CDR3 loop: CASSYALGTEEAKNIQYF. DNA for the CDR3: TGTGCCAGCAGTTACGCTCTTGGGACTGAGGAAGCCAAAAACATTCAGTACTTC.

The J gene is TRBJ2-7, the V gene TRBV7-9; 9 bases fit TRBD1. Unmatched junction bases numbered 8, after V lost 7 bases and J lost 4 bases. The CDR3 is 14 residues long. Germline V gives CDR1 SEHNR, CDR2 FQNEAQ (reference sequence). The CDR3 is CASNPGQGEYEQYF. The CDR3, as DNA: TGTGCCAGCAATCCGGGACAGGGAGAATACGAGCAGTACTTC.